What follows is one T cell receptor beta chain and its context. V shed 4 bases and J 7 bases; nucleotides not matched to a gene: 5. The germline CDR1 and CDR2 sequences are SNHLY and FYNNEI. The CDR3 is 15 residues long. The sample is drawn from a study of blood T cell repertoires in COVID-19. Turning to the study itself: Nucleic acid was either cDNA or gDNA, and it came from T cells, B-cell-depleted T cells, or PBMCs.

This table comes from immunoSEQ multiplex PCR, and its TCRdb copy is limited to in-frame clones, with some not included. The repertoire holds about 120,000 clones, with roughly four fifths as singletons. V and J are TRBV2 and TRBJ2-2, with 11 bases identical to TRBD2. Sequenced sample: peripheral blood. This clonotype was sampled from a human donor in a cohort sampled during active COVID-19. CDR3 bases: TGTGCCAGCAGTGTCACCGGGACTAGCGGCGGGGAGCTGTTTTTT. This translates into CASSVTGTSGGELFF. Combining the CDR3 with reference TRBV2 and TRBJ2-2 gives the whole variable domain EPEVTQTPSHQVTQMGQEVILRCVPISNHLYFYWYRQILGQKVEFLVSFYNNEISEKSEIFDDQFSVERPDGSNFTLKIRSTKLEDSAMYFCASSVTGTSGGELFFGEGSRLTVL.